Each of the 27 T cell receptor beta chains below was sequenced from the same sample in a study of blood T cell repertoires in COVID-19. TCRdb keeps only in-frame clones here, not all; method: immunoSEQ multiplex PCR. Among 80,000 to 100,000 clones listed, around nine tenths were seen once. Material: peripheral blood. The origin of the receptors is an elderly woman with acute or convalescent COVID-19.

The chain carries TRBV24-1 and TRBJ1-2; D not certain. Trimming left V 4 bases short and J 4 bases short, with 6 bases between. Germline V gives CDR1 KGHDR, CDR2 SFDVKD. CDR3 length equals 12 residues. The CDR3 DNA follows: TGTGCCACCAGTGAGGGGAGCTATGGCTACACCTTC. This encodes CATSEGSYGYTF.

The chain uses TRBV19 and TRBJ2-2, with TRBD2 matching over 12 bases. V shed 7 bases and J 2 bases; nucleotides not matched to a gene: 11. This CDR3 region has 18 residues. Germline loops: CDR1 LNHDA, CDR2 SQIVND (reference sequence). CDR3 nucleotide sequence: TGTGCCAGTACCCGAGGGGCTAGCGGGGGGGTAAACACCGGGGAGCTGTTTTTT. Protein: CASTRGASGGVNTGELFF.

This chain links TRBV5-5 with TRBJ2-5, with TRBD2 matching 13 bases. The trim removed 1 base at V and 3 bases at J, leaving 3 bases unmatched. The CDR3 sequence is 16 residues long. Germline V gene data show CDR1 as SGHKS and CDR2 as YYEKEE (reference sequence). The CDR3 nucleotides are TGTGCCAGCAGCTTGCGGGGGACTAGCGGGGAAGAGACCCAGTACTTC. It codes for CASSLRGTSGEETQYF.

This clone was recorded only once. The chain links TRBV11-3 to TRBJ1-1, with 8 nucleotides matching TRBD1. Trimming removed 1 base from V and 6 bases from J; junction bases left unmatched: 7. CDR1 is SGHNT and CDR2 is YENEEA in the germline V gene. There are 15 residues in the CDR3. In DNA, the CDR3 is TGTGCCAGCAGCTTAGTGTCCAGGGGGCGGGCTGAAGCTTTCTTT. Its translation is CASSLVSRGRAEAFF.

This chain uses TRBV11-2 with TRBJ1-3; the D is unclear. The CDR3 has 15 residues. Per the germline V gene, CDR1 is SGHAT and CDR2 is FQNNGV. Trimming cost V 4 bases and J 4 bases, with 14 bases left between them. CDR3 DNA: TGTGCCAGCAGCTATCTAACGAGCTCCGGAAACACCATATATTTT. This sequence encodes CASSYLTSSGNTIYF.

V is TRBV29-1 and J is TRBJ1-1; a possible D gene is TRBD1 (5 bases). This CDR3 is 13 amino acids long. Trimming took off 0 bases at V and 1 base at J, with 6 bases between the two ends. From germline, CDR1 is SQVTM and CDR2 ANQGSEA. The CDR3 spells CSVEETGNTEAFF. The CDR3, as DNA: TGCAGCGTTGAAGAAACAGGGAACACTGAAGCTTTCTTT.

This clone has a handful of counts. The chain recombines TRBV2 with TRBJ1-1; TRBD1 might be the D (5 bases). Per the germline V gene, CDR1 is SNHLY and CDR2 is FYNNEI. The CDR3 contains 14 residues. The ends were cut back, 6 bases at V and 1 base at J, with 12 bases in the middle. The CDR3 DNA reads TGTGCCAGCAGCGCACCAGGGAAGAACACTGAAGCTTTCTTT. It encodes CASSAPGKNTEAFF.

This clone was found once. The V call is TRBV7-6, the J call TRBJ2-5; 7 bases line up with TRBD1. The CDR3 has 15 amino acids. CDR1 and CDR2 (germline): SGHVS, FNYEAQ. Unmatched junction bases numbered 7, after V lost 1 base and J lost 5 bases. CDR3 sequence: CASSLGQGNLETQYF. CDR3 bases: TGTGCCAGCAGCTTAGGACAGGGAAATTTGGAGACCCAGTACTTC.

The rearrangement uses TRBV27 and TRBJ1-2; D is unresolved. CDR1 is MNHEY, CDR2 SMNVEV, per germline (reference sequence). Trimming left V 4 bases short and J 3 bases short, with 15 bases between. The CDR3 length is 15 residues. The DNA of the CDR3 is TGTGCCAGCAGTTCCACGAAAAGCGGGCACTATGGCTACACCTTC. Translation gives CASSSTKSGHYGYTF.

This clone showed up just once. The V gene is TRBV19, the J gene TRBJ2-5; 8 bases agree with TRBD1. This CDR3 region has 15 residues. Trimming at V came to 1 base and at J to 5 bases, leaving 6 bases not matched to a gene. Germline V lookup: CDR1 LNHDA, CDR2 SQIVND (reference sequence). In DNA form, the CDR3 reads TGTGCCAGTAGTATAGGAGGGACAGGTAGTGAGACCCAGTACTTC. The encoded protein is CASSIGGTGSETQYF.

The rearrangement links TRBV18 to TRBJ2-5; the match to TRBD2 covers 12 bases. CDR3 length equals 18 residues. With 2 bases clipped from V and 1 base from J, the junction kept 8 bases outside the gene matches. CDR1 and CDR2 (germline): KGHSH, LQKENI. The CDR3 sequence: CASSPSLAGGPLQETQYF. As DNA, the CDR3 is TGTGCCAGCTCACCATCACTAGCGGGGGGACCACTCCAAGAGACCCAGTACTTC.

This clone was detected only a few times. This chain connects TRBV5-8 to TRBJ1-5; the match to TRBD1 covers 8 bases. Germline lookup yields CDR1 SGHTS and CDR2 YDEGEE. The V and J ends lost 0 bases and 3 bases, in that order; junction bases with no gene match: 8. This CDR3 spans 17 amino acids. The chain's CDR3 is CASSLVAGQGLNQPQHF. The CDR3 DNA is TGTGCCAGCAGCTTGGTGGCAGGACAGGGCCTCAATCAGCCCCAGCATTTT.

The gene calls are TRBV7-2 and TRBJ1-6, with 7 bases aligning to TRBD1. Germline CDR1 SGHTA, CDR2 FQGNSA. The trim removed 3 bases at V and 10 bases at J, leaving 6 bases unmatched. The length of the CDR3 is 14 residues. The CDR3 loop reads CASSFLTGLSPLHF. DNA of the CDR3: TGTGCCAGCAGCTTCCTGACAGGGTTGTCACCCCTCCACTTT.

The chain links TRBV29-1 to TRBJ1-2; 9 positions match TRBD1. This CDR3 has 13 residues. Germline V gene sequence: CDR1 SQVTM, CDR2 ANQGSEA. V was pared by 7 bases and J by 8 bases, with 11 bases of the junction left unmatched. CDR3 coding DNA: TGCAGCGCCGATGGACAGGGGCATGGGGGCTACACCTTC. Translating it yields CSADGQGHGGYTF.

This chain joins TRBV5-1 and TRBJ2-7, with D maybe TRBD1 (6 bases). Germline V gene sequence: CDR1 SGHRS, CDR2 YFSETQ. The germline V and J ends were trimmed by 6 bases and 1 base, with 17 bases remaining between them. CDR3 length equals 15 residues. CDR3 DNA: TGCGCCAGCAAGACTTCCGGGACAAAATCCTACGAGCAGTACTTC. Its protein product is CASKTSGTKSYEQYF.

The chain is built from TRBV29-1 and TRBJ2-7, with 8 positions matching TRBD1. In germline, CDR1 is SQVTM, CDR2 ANQGSEA. CDR3 length equals 13 residues. The junction had 4 bases not matched to a gene; V was cut back by 6 bases and J by 0 bases. CDR3 loop: CSVVTGVSYEQYF. CDR3 nucleotide sequence: TGCAGCGTGGTGACAGGGGTCTCCTACGAGCAGTACTTC.

V is TRBV7-3 and J is TRBJ2-1, with a possible D match to TRBD1 (6 bases). The V gene's germline CDR1 is SGHTA and CDR2 FQGTGA. This CDR3 spans 15 amino acids. V lost 5 bases to trimming and J lost 1 base, with 12 bases between them. The CDR3 is CASSPAGTSYNEQFF. CDR3 nucleotides: TGTGCCAGCAGCCCTGCCGGGACATCCTACAATGAGCAGTTCTTC.

The chain couples TRBV28 to TRBJ2-7; 7 bases are shared with TRBD1. The CDR3 extends over 13 amino acids. CDR1 and CDR2 from the germline V gene are MDHEN and SYDVKM. V gave up 8 bases and J gave up 4 bases; unmatched junction bases: 8. CDR3 DNA: TGTGCCAGCGCCCGACAGGGCCTTTACGAGCAGTACTTC. Protein: CASARQGLYEQYF.

This sequence joins TRBV28 and TRBJ1-3; 8 bases fit TRBD1. The CDR3 runs 16 residues. The germline gives CDR1 MDHEN, CDR2 SYDVKM. V shed 4 bases and J 2 bases; nucleotides not matched to a gene: 7. The CDR3: CASSSWTGKAGNTIYF. CDR3 sequence (DNA): TGTGCCAGCAGTTCCTGGACAGGGAAAGCTGGAAACACCATATATTTT. Supplemented by reference TRBV28 and TRBJ1-3, the full variable domain reads DVKVTQSSRYLVKRTGEKVFLECVQDMDHENMFWYRQDPGLGLRLIYFSYDVKMKEKGDIPEGYSVSREKKERFSLILESASTNQTSMYLCASSSWTGKAGNTIYFGEGSWLTVV.

The gene calls are TRBV5-3 and TRBJ2-3; 8 bases map to TRBD2. TRBV5-3 is filed as an ORF, its function uncertain. CDR3 size: 16 residues. The V gene end was trimmed by 3 bases and the J gene end by 1 base; junction bases not matched to a gene: 7. The CDR3 nucleotides are TGTGCCAGAAGCTCCGAGATACTAGCGGGCACAGATACGCAGTATTTT. Residues: CARSSEILAGTDTQYF.

The chain recombines TRBV7-9 with TRBJ2-1; tentatively, D is TRBD1 (5 bases). The germline V and J ends were trimmed by 2 bases and 7 bases, with 9 bases remaining between them. There are 13 residues in the CDR3. Per the germline V gene, CDR1 is SEHNR and CDR2 is FQNEAQ (reference sequence). The CDR3 DNA reads TGTGCCAGCAGCTTACAGGGTAAGAATGAGCAGTTCTTC. Protein: CASSLQGKNEQFF. Full variable domain (rest looked up from reference TRBV7-9 and TRBJ2-1): DTGVSQNPRHKITKRGQNVTFRCDPISEHNRLYWYRQTLGQGPEFLTYFQNEAQLEKSRLLSDRFSAERPKGSFSTLEIQRTEQGDSAMYLCASSLQGKNEQFFGPGTRLTVL.

The rearrangement joins TRBV5-5 to TRBJ1-2; D gene ambiguous. CDR3 length equals 13 residues. V was clipped by 4 bases and J by 2 bases, with 9 bases between them. Germline values: CDR1 SGHKS, CDR2 YYEKEE (reference sequence). CDR3 in amino acids: CASSPAGNYGYTF. The CDR3 DNA follows: TGTGCCAGCAGCCCGGCCGGGAACTATGGCTACACCTTC.

Only one count was recorded for this clone. The chain links TRBV9 to TRBJ2-1; no clear D gene. The CDR3 loop spans 14 amino acids. Trimming cost V 0 bases and J 4 bases, with 8 bases left between them. CDR1 and CDR2 from the germline V gene are SGDLS and YYNGEE. The CDR3 region is CASSVAPGYNEQFF. The CDR3 DNA reads as TGTGCCAGCAGCGTAGCCCCGGGTTACAATGAGCAGTTCTTC.

This rearrangement joins TRBV19 to TRBJ1-5, with TRBD1 matching over 9 bases. Germline CDR1 is LNHDA and CDR2 is SQIVND (reference sequence). The CDR3 contains 14 residues. V lost 7 bases and J lost 6; bases outside the gene matches: 7. As DNA, the CDR3 is TGTGCCAGTAAATGGGGACAGGGAACTCAGCCCCAGCATTTT. Translating it yields CASKWGQGTQPQHF.

The rearrangement uses TRBV6-5 and TRBJ2-2; TRBD1 aligns across 7 bases. Germline values: CDR1 MNHEY, CDR2 SVGAGI. There are 15 residues in the CDR3. The V segment lost 6 bases and the J segment 2 bases; nucleotides outside the gene matches: 6. CDR3 protein: CASRVRDRNTGELFF. The CDR3 coding sequence is TGTGCCAGCAGGGTCCGGGACAGAAACACCGGGGAGCTGTTTTTT.

This clone came up once. V gene TRBV15 combines with J gene TRBJ2-5; 7 bases agree with TRBD1. V shed 3 bases, J shed 3 bases, and the junction held 4 bases outside the gene matches. CDR3 length: 14 residues. Germline V gene data show CDR1 as LNHNV and CDR2 as YYDKDF (reference sequence). The CDR3 reads CATSRVGTEETQYF. The CDR3 DNA sequence: TGTGCCACCAGCAGGGTGGGGACAGAAGAGACCCAGTACTTC. Variable domain in full (rest from reference TRBV15 and TRBJ2-5): DAMVIQNPRYQVTQFGKPVTLSCSQTLNHNVMYWYQQKSSQAPKLLFHYYDKDFNNEADTPDNFQSRRPNTSFCFLDIRSPGLGDTAMYLCATSRVGTEETQYFGPGTRLLVL.

In this sample, this clone turned up once. The CDR3 sequence is CASSLSSYFYNTGELFF. In nucleotides, the CDR3 is TGTGCCAGCAGCCTGAGTAGTTACTTTTATAACACCGGGGAGCTGTTTTTT. The V call is TRBV9, the J call TRBJ2-2; D remains unclear. The CDR3 consists of 17 residues. In germline, CDR1 is SGDLS, CDR2 YYNGEE. With 4 bases removed from V and 2 bases from J, the gap between germline ends came to 18 bases.